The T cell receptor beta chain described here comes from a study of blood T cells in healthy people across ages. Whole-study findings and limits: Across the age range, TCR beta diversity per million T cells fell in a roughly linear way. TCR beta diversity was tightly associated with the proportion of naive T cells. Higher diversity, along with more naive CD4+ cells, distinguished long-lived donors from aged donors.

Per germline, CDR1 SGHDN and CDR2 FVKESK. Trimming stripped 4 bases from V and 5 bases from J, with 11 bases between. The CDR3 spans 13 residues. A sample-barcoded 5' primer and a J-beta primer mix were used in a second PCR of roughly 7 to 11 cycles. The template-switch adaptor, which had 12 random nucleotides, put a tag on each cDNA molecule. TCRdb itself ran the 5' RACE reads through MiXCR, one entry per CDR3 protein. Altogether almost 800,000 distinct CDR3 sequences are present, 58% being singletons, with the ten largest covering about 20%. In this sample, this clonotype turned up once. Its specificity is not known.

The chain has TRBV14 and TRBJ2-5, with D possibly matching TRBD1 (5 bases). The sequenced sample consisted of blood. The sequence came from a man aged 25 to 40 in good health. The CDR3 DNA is TGTGCCAGCAGCCTACAGGTTCCGGAGACCCAGTACTTC. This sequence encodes CASSLQVPETQYF.